These T cell receptor beta chains were read from a single sample in a study of T cell repertoires in ileal Crohn's disease. Some clones are missing from TCRdb's copy, which holds only in-frame ones; the method was immunoSEQ multiplex PCR. There are 9,600 or so clones in the sample; 76% occur only once, and over 25% lies in the top ten. Sequenced material: ileal tissue. These receptor sequences come from an adult with Crohn's disease. The CDR3 runs from the conserved cysteine through the conserved F or W. Fields, in order: J gene, D gene, V gene, clone size, CDR3 protein, CDR3 DNA. D genes are given only for firm matches. Size tells how often a clone was seen (once, few, many) or the class of an expanded clone, and some rows leave it out.

j_gene: TRBJ1-2
d_gene: TRBD1
v_gene: TRBV6-1
abundance: -
CDR3aa: CASRAAGGSGGYTF
CDR3nt: TGTGCCAGCAGAGCTGCAGGGGGCTCGGGTGGCTACACCTTC

j_gene: TRBJ2-5
d_gene: -
v_gene: TRBV5-1
abundance: -
CDR3aa: CASSLGAETQYF
CDR3nt: TGCGCCAGCAGTCTTGGAGCAGAGACCCAGTACTTC

j_gene: TRBJ1-4
d_gene: TRBD1
v_gene: TRBV28
abundance: once
CDR3aa: CASMEDRSNEKLFF
CDR3nt: TGTGCCAGTATGGAGGACAGGTCAAATGAAAAACTGTTTTTT

j_gene: TRBJ2-2
d_gene: TRBD1
v_gene: TRBV9
abundance: -
CDR3aa: CASSVVDRSDGELFF
CDR3nt: TGTGCCAGCAGCGTAGTGGACAGGTCGGACGGGGAGCTGTTTTTT

j_gene: TRBJ2-1
d_gene: TRBD2
v_gene: TRBV2
abundance: -
CDR3aa: CAGERGMRNEQFF
CDR3nt: TGTGCCGGTGAGCGGGGGATGAGGAATGAGCAGTTCTTC

j_gene: TRBJ2-7
d_gene: TRBD1
v_gene: TRBV11-2
abundance: few
CDR3aa: CASSLVRDSSYEQYF
CDR3nt: TGTGCCAGCAGCTTAGTACGGGACAGCTCCTACGAGCAGTACTTC

j_gene: TRBJ2-1
d_gene: TRBD2
v_gene: TRBV19
abundance: -
CDR3aa: CASSRLAGGGYNEQFF
CDR3nt: TGTGCCAGTAGTAGGCTAGCGGGAGGGGGGTACAATGAGCAGTTCTTC

j_gene: TRBJ2-3
d_gene: -
v_gene: TRBV5-8
abundance: -
CDR3aa: CASSLWQRSTDTQYF
CDR3nt: TGTGCCAGCAGCTTGTGGCAGAGGAGCACAGATACGCAGTATTTT

j_gene: TRBJ2-7
d_gene: TRBD2
v_gene: TRBV7-2
abundance: once
CDR3aa: CASSLETSFLSEQYF
CDR3nt: TGTGCCAGCAGCTTAGAGACTAGCTTTCTAAGCGAGCAGTACTTC

j_gene: TRBJ1-1
d_gene: -
v_gene: TRBV30
abundance: once
CDR3aa: CAGGGGGGKFF
CDR3nt: TGTGCCGGGGGGGGCGGTGGGGGGAAGTTCTTT

j_gene: TRBJ1-1
d_gene: -
v_gene: TRBV18
abundance: -
CDR3aa: CASSPPQGTIMNTEAFF
CDR3nt: TGTGCCAGCTCACCACCTCAGGGGACGATAATGAACACTGAAGCTTTCTTT

j_gene: TRBJ1-1
d_gene: TRBD1
v_gene: TRBV19
abundance: -
CDR3aa: CATWDRNTEAFF
CDR3nt: TGTGCCACCTGGGACAGAAACACTGAAGCTTTCTTT

j_gene: TRBJ2-7
d_gene: TRBD1
v_gene: TRBV7-9
abundance: -
CDR3aa: CASSLDGTGAEQYF
CDR3nt: TGTGCCAGCAGCTTAGATGGGACAGGGGCCGAGCAGTACTTC

j_gene: TRBJ2-7
d_gene: TRBD1
v_gene: TRBV15
abundance: -
CDR3aa: CATSNALRDSPFQYF
CDR3nt: TGTGCCACCAGCAATGCCCTCCGGGACAGCCCTTTCCAGTACTTC

j_gene: TRBJ1-5
d_gene: TRBD1
v_gene: TRBV25-1
abundance: -
CDR3aa: CASSDSLDRFSRPQHF
CDR3nt: TGTGCCAGCAGTGACTCCCTGGACAGGTTTTCACGGCCCCAGCATTTT

j_gene: TRBJ2-7
d_gene: -
v_gene: TRBV5-5
abundance: -
CDR3aa: CASSLVAESYEQYF
CDR3nt: TGTGCCAGCAGCTTGGTAGCGGAGTCCTACGAGCAGTACTTC

j_gene: TRBJ1-2
d_gene: -
v_gene: TRBV14
abundance: -
CDR3aa: CASSHLYAGISGGYTF
CDR3nt: TGTGCCAGCAGCCATCTCTATGCAGGAATATCGGGGGGCTACACCTTC

j_gene: TRBJ1-2
d_gene: TRBD1
v_gene: TRBV7-9
abundance: -
CDR3aa: CASSLGTGANYGYTF
CDR3nt: TGTGCCAGCAGCTTAGGCACAGGGGCCAACTATGGCTACACCTTC